The 11 T cell receptor beta chains below all came from one sample that was sequenced in a study of CD8 T cells in ankylosing spondylitis. A single record per CDR3 protein comes from TCRdb applying MiXCR to the 5' RACE reads. There are about 840,000 distinct CDR3 sequences in the sample; 12% occur only once, and just over 0.5% lies in the top ten. Their target antigens are unknown. Findings and caveats of the study: What seemed typical of ankylosing spondylitis blood was a TCR beta motif built from several highly homologous variants.

Sequencing used blood, either unsorted or a sorted T cell fraction (not recorded which). The receptors derive from a male donor with ankylosing spondylitis.

This chain links TRBV3-1 with TRBJ2-7, with D perhaps being TRBD1 or TRBD2 (6 bases each). Looked up from germline, CDR1 is LGHDT and CDR2 is YNNKEL (reference sequence). Trimming took off 4 bases at V and 6 bases at J, with 16 bases between the two ends. CDR3 length: 14 residues. CDR3 nucleotide sequence: TGTGCCAGCAGCCTAACTTGGGGGGCAGCCGAGCAGTACTTC. Amino acids: CASSLTWGAAEQYF.

The V call is TRBV12-3 or TRBV12-4, the J call TRBJ2-1, with 7 positions matching TRBD2. CDR3 length equals 14 residues. Unmatched junction bases numbered 10, after V lost 10 bases and J lost 4 bases. The CDR3 DNA follows: TGTGCCACTGGGGGGTCTAGCGGTTACAATGAGCAGTTCTTC. This translates into CATGGSSGYNEQFF.

This clonotype has only a few counts. The chain links TRBV24-1 to TRBJ2-1, with 9 nucleotides matching TRBD2. Germline CDR1 KGHDR, CDR2 SFDVKD. This CDR3 region has 13 residues. The ends lost 2 bases at V and 13 bases at J; junction bases unmatched: 5. Here the CDR3 DNA reads TGTGCCACCAGTGATTCTGCAGCGGGGGGCCAGTTCTTC. Translating it yields CATSDSAAGGQFF.

This clonotype was observed a handful of times. This chain joins TRBV20-1 and TRBJ2-1; possibly TRBD2 for D (5 bases). The V gene lost 1 base and the J gene lost 0 bases, with 13 bases spanning the gap. This CDR3 has 16 amino acids. Germline values: CDR1 DFQATT, CDR2 SNEGSKA (reference sequence). The CDR3 nucleotides are TGCAGTGCTAGAGTGGGAGCTCGAAGCTCCTACAATGAGCAGTTCTTC. Amino acid sequence: CSARVGARSSYNEQFF.

The chain has TRBV6-1 and TRBJ2-7, with TRBD1 matching 7 bases. Germline V gene lookup returns CDR1 MNHNS and CDR2 SASEGT. V was pared by 4 bases and J by 3 bases, with 6 bases of the junction left unmatched. This CDR3 has 14 residues. The CDR3 coding sequence is TGTGCCAGCAGTGTAGACAGGGTCGTCTACGAGCAGTACTTC. Protein: CASSVDRVVYEQYF.

The chain combines TRBV20-1 with TRBJ1-4; D is ambiguous. Germline V CDR1 and CDR2: DFQATT, SNEGSKA (reference sequence). The CDR3 length is 14 residues. V lost 5 bases to trimming and J lost 8 bases, with 18 bases between them. CDR3 sequence (DNA): TGCAGTGCTGTGGGGTCCCCCTCGAAGGAAAAACTGTTTTTT. Translated: CSAVGSPSKEKLFF.

The chain is built from TRBV20-1 and TRBJ2-3; 16 bases match TRBD2. Germline V gives CDR1 DFQATT, CDR2 SNEGSKA (reference sequence). J lost 7 bases, V lost 1 base, and 5 bases had no gene match. CDR3 length: 16 residues. CDR3 coding DNA: TGCAGTGCTAGAGGAGGGACTAGCGGGGGGGGGAATACGCAGTATTTT. As protein: CSARGGTSGGGNTQYF.

This clonotype was seen a handful of times. J is TRBJ2-1 and V is TRBV6-5; D might be TRBD2 (6 bases). The V gene lost 0 bases and the J gene lost 8 bases, with 17 bases spanning the gap. The germline V gene has CDR1 MNHEY and CDR2 SVGAGI. The length of the CDR3 is 16 residues. In DNA form, the CDR3 reads TGTGCCAGCAGTTACTCGAGCGGGTTCAGAAAGCATGAGCAGTTCTTC. This codes for CASSYSSGFRKHEQFF.

The V and J genes are TRBV28 and TRBJ2-1; the D gene is possibly TRBD2 (6 bases). V lost 4 bases to trimming and J lost 12 bases, with 13 bases between them. The CDR3 covers 12 residues. Germline CDR1 MDHEN, CDR2 SYDVKM. The CDR3 reads CASSSPLAWQFF. The CDR3 nucleotides are TGTGCCAGCAGTTCCCCACTAGCTTGGCAGTTCTTC.

This clonotype turned up a few times. The CDR3 is CASSPAGAGGLEQYF. CDR3 DNA: TGCGCCAGCAGCCCAGCCGGGGCAGGGGGCCTCGAGCAGTACTTC. This chain uses TRBV5-1 with TRBJ2-7; 8 nucleotides line up with TRBD1. V trimming: 4 bases; J trimming: 6 bases; junction bases outside the gene matches: 12. The CDR3 covers 15 residues. Germline CDR1 and CDR2: SGHRS and YFSETQ.

The chain links TRBV6-2 or TRBV6-3 to TRBJ1-1; TRBD1 agrees at 7 bases. This CDR3 comprises 14 residues. CDR1 is MNHEY, CDR2 SVGEGT, per germline. V lost 4 bases, J lost 2 bases, and 4 bases stayed unmatched. The CDR3 region is CASSSDRTNTEAFF. In DNA form, the CDR3 reads TGTGCCAGCAGTTCGGACAGGACCAACACTGAAGCTTTCTTT.